This T cell receptor beta chain was captured by sequencing in a study of blood T cell repertoires in COVID-19. The overall study: Specimens from acute and convalescent COVID-19 originated in the United States, Italy and Spain. Sources were T cells, B-cell-depleted T cells, or PBMCs; the material itself was cDNA or gDNA.

Original processing notes: Amplification of reference gene primers was used by the study to estimate nucleated cell counts. The data were produced by immunoSEQ multiplex PCR, yet TCRdb's version contains in-frame clones alone and is incomplete. D and trimming were read from the DNA, whereas the V and J calls and clone size are those reported in that table. Here the sample spans about 40,000 clones, 60% to 80% being singletons. The sequence derives from a woman between 70 and 85 years old with acute or convalescent COVID-19. Sequenced input: peripheral blood.

The CDR3 is CASSHSRQGNSGNTIYF. In nucleotides, the CDR3 is TGTGCCAGCAGCCACTCAAGACAGGGGAACTCTGGAAACACCATATATTTT. V gene TRBV27 combines with J gene TRBJ1-3; 8 positions match TRBD1. Germline CDR1 reads MNHEY; CDR2 reads SMNVEV (reference sequence). This CDR3 spans 17 amino acids. V was pared by 6 bases and J by 0 bases, with 10 bases of the junction left unmatched.